Ten or more counts support the clone carrying this T cell receptor (beta chain). Its antigen is not known. These data come from a study of neurological immune-mediated disorders. The overall study: Among around 34 multiple sclerosis patients, roughly 30 were relapsing-remitting and 3 were secondary progressive. Study-wide results and caveats: No CDR3 amino acid sequences recurred among expanded clones across subjects, suggesting private repertoires in all groups.

There are 15 residues in the CDR3. Looked up from germline, CDR1 is KGHDR and CDR2 is SFDVKD. Trimming pared 4 bases from V and 1 base from J, leaving 11 bases between. Preparation of the unsorted libraries drew on 2 million PBMCs stored at -80 C. The making of cDNA relied on 5'RACE with 10-nucleotide random UMIs. MiXCR, applied by TCRdb to the 5' RACE reads, yields one record per CDR3 protein. The sample contains 55,000 to 70,000 distinct CDR3 sequences, 4% to 5.5% of which appear only once. Sequencing was carried out using PBMCs. This receptor was obtained from a woman aged 45-65 years with multiple sclerosis. This chain connects TRBV24-1 to TRBJ2-3, with D possibly being TRBD1 (6 bases). The CDR3 nucleotides are TGTGCCACCAGTGAATCAGGGGTCGGCACAGATACGCAGTATTTT. The encoded protein is CATSESGVGTDTQYF.